Below are 19 T cell receptor beta chains sequenced from a single sample in a study of T-cell memory formation after mild COVID-19. MiXCR was run by TCRdb on the 5' RACE reads, yielding one entry per CDR3 protein. Of 210,000 or so distinct CDR3 sequences in the sample, about a sixth were seen once. The specimen sequenced was PBMCs or a T cell subset sorted from them (not recorded which). Receptors originate from an adult woman who had mild COVID-19 (a few samples of this study predate the infection). Cell type and time point are not known.

This clonotype has only a few counts. This chain connects TRBV12-3 or TRBV12-4 to TRBJ2-7; D ambiguous. The CDR3 runs 11 residues. V was shortened by 8 bases and J by 3 bases, with 8 bases between the two germline ends. CDR3 nucleotide sequence: TGTGCCAGCGGATCCCTCTACGAGCAGTACTTC. This gives the protein CASGSLYEQYF.

The chain recombines TRBV19 with TRBJ2-7, with D unclear. Germline CDR1 LNHDA, CDR2 SQIVND (reference sequence). The length of the CDR3 is 12 residues. V lost 9 bases and J lost 6, with 15 bases in between. The CDR3 protein is CASEDHKFEQYF. Written as DNA, the CDR3 is TGTGCCAGCGAGGACCACAAGTTCGAGCAGTACTTC.

This rearrangement joins TRBV2 to TRBJ1-2; D is perhaps TRBD1 (5 bases). Trimming removed 7 bases at V and 0 bases at J, with 12 bases between. The CDR3 extends over 14 amino acids. The germline V gene has CDR1 SNHLY and CDR2 FYNNEI. CDR3 in DNA: TGTGCCAGCATTAACAGGAATTCTAACTATGGCTACACCTTC. Amino acid sequence: CASINRNSNYGYTF.

This clonotype was found a few times. V gene TRBV5-1 combines with J gene TRBJ1-2, with unresolved D. This CDR3 has 11 amino acids. The ends were cut back, 0 bases at V and 12 bases at J, with 9 bases in the middle. Germline V gene lookup returns CDR1 SGHRS and CDR2 YFSETQ. The CDR3, as DNA: TGCGCCAGCAGCTTGGATGGGTTCAACACCTTC. It codes for CASSLDGFNTF.

The chain recombines TRBV7-2 with TRBJ2-4; TRBD2 matches at 11 bases. V was pared by 4 bases and J by 15 bases, with 8 bases of the junction left unmatched. The CDR3 spans 13 residues. CDR1 SGHTA and CDR2 FQGNSA come from the germline V gene. CDR3 coding DNA: TGTGCCAGCAGCTCGACTAGCGGGACGAATTGGTACTTC. Translating gives CASSSTSGTNWYF.

This clonotype was found once. This chain joins TRBV3-1 and TRBJ1-6; 8 nucleotides agree with TRBD1. The trim removed 4 bases at V and 6 bases at J, leaving 5 bases unmatched. Per germline, CDR1 LGHDT and CDR2 YNNKEL (reference sequence). The CDR3 contains 15 residues. The CDR3 region has the DNA TGTGCCAGCAGCCCTTTTACAGGGGGTAATTCACCCCTCCACTTT. Translating it yields CASSPFTGGNSPLHF.

The genes are TRBV6-5 and TRBJ2-1, with a tentative D call TRBD1 (6 bases). CDR1 and CDR2 (germline): MNHEY, SVGAGI. V was pared by 2 bases and J by 8 bases, with 25 bases between. The CDR3 is 18 amino acids. The CDR3 sequence: CASSYLPSPGHPRDEQFF. The CDR3 region has the DNA TGTGCCAGCAGTTACCTTCCGTCTCCGGGACATCCCCGGGATGAGCAGTTCTTC.

The V call is TRBV5-6, the J call TRBJ2-1; possibly TRBD2 for D (5 bases). V was shortened by 0 bases and J by 0 bases, with 10 bases between the two germline ends. Germline CDR1 is SGHDT and CDR2 is YYEEEE. The CDR3 contains 16 residues. The CDR3 loop reads CASSLAGRGSYNEQFF. As DNA, the CDR3 is TGTGCCAGCAGCTTGGCAGGTCGGGGCTCCTACAATGAGCAGTTCTTC.

The genes are TRBV20-1 and TRBJ2-2; D remains ambiguous. Germline lookup yields CDR1 DFQATT and CDR2 SNEGSKA (reference sequence). V was trimmed by 0 bases and J by 4 bases, leaving 12 bases between them. This CDR3 comprises 15 residues. CDR3 sequence reads: CSARDRSERTGELFF. Written as DNA, the CDR3 is TGCAGTGCTAGAGATCGATCGGAGCGCACCGGGGAGCTGTTTTTT.

This clonotype appeared a few times. The chain combines TRBV7-8 with TRBJ1-5; D call uncertain. With 8 bases removed from V and 0 bases from J, the gap between germline ends came to 14 bases. This CDR3 spans 15 amino acids. The germline V gene has CDR1 SGHVS and CDR2 FQNEAQ. The CDR3 sequence is CASARLGGSNQPQHF. Here the CDR3 DNA reads TGTGCCAGCGCCCGCTTGGGAGGTAGCAATCAGCCCCAGCATTTT.

This clonotype was found a few times. J is TRBJ1-1 and V is TRBV29-1; a possible D gene is TRBD1 (6 bases). There are 12 residues in the CDR3. The V and J ends lost 4 bases and 6 bases respectively, with 12 bases between them. CDR1 and CDR2 from the germline V gene are SQVTM and ANQGSEA. DNA for the CDR3: TGCAGCGTTGTGCGGGACAAGTCTGAAGCTTTCTTT. It codes for CSVVRDKSEAFF.

This clonotype showed up just a few times. The rearrangement joins TRBV7-6 to TRBJ1-1; D unclear. With 5 bases removed from V and 1 base from J, the gap between germline ends came to 14 bases. CDR3 length equals 15 residues. CDR1 is SGHVS and CDR2 is FNYEAQ in the germline V gene. The CDR3 region is CASSPRPNGNTEAFF. CDR3 nucleotide sequence: TGTGCCAGCAGCCCCCGACCCAACGGGAACACTGAAGCTTTCTTT. The variable domain in full, completed from reference TRBV7-6 and TRBJ1-1, reads GAGVSQSPRYKVTKRGQDVALRCDPISGHVSLYWYRQALGQGPEFLTYFNYEAQQDKSGLPNDRFSAERPEGSISTLTIQRTEQRDSAMYRCASSPRPNGNTEAFFGQGTRLTVV.

This chain uses TRBV14 with TRBJ1-2; D not resolved. The CDR3 is 13 residues long. The V end lost 0 bases, the J end lost 4 bases, and 6 bases lay between the germline ends. In germline, CDR1 is SGHDN, CDR2 FVKESK. The CDR3 reads CASSQEGGYGYTF. The CDR3 bases are TGTGCCAGCAGCCAAGAAGGAGGCTATGGCTACACCTTC.

This clonotype was counted only a few times. V gene TRBV5-6 combines with J gene TRBJ1-1, with D possibly matching TRBD1 (5 bases). Germline CDR1 is SGHDT and CDR2 is YYEEEE. V lost 2 bases and J lost 4, with 9 bases in between. There are 13 residues in the CDR3. The CDR3 DNA sequence: TGTGCCAGCAGCTTATGGGGCCCCACTGAAGCTTTCTTT. Protein sequence: CASSLWGPTEAFF.

Of note for this clonotype: The CDR3 does not end in the conserved phenylalanine or tryptophan, so this is likely a read error. The genes are TRBV3-1 and TRBJ2-5; 11 nucleotides match TRBD2. Trimming removed 5 bases from V and 2 bases from J; junction bases left unmatched: 7. Germline V gives CDR1 LGHDT, CDR2 YNNKEL (reference sequence). There are 16 residues in the CDR3. The CDR3 DNA reads as TGTGCCAGCAGCGCGAGACTAGCGGGACTTCAAGAGACCCAGTACTTA. It specifies CASSARLAGLQETQYL.

The chain joins TRBV11-2 to TRBJ1-2; 7 bases line up with TRBD1. Germline loops: CDR1 SGHAT, CDR2 FQNNGV. V shed 2 bases, J shed 13 bases, and the junction held 7 bases outside the gene matches. This CDR3 region has 12 residues. CDR3 nucleotides: TGTGCCAGCAGCTTAAGTAGGGGGCTCAGCACCTTC. Translated, it gives CASSLSRGLSTF.

This chain links TRBV20-1 with TRBJ1-2; possibly TRBD1 for D (5 bases). This CDR3 contains 15 residues. The V and J ends lost 6 bases and 4 bases respectively, with 21 bases between them. Germline loops: CDR1 DFQATT, CDR2 SNEGSKA (reference sequence). The CDR3 spells CSARGIDHVVYGYTF. The DNA for the CDR3 is TGCAGTGCAAGGGGAATAGACCACGTAGTCTATGGCTACACCTTC.

This clonotype is categorized as medium-sized. CDR3 sequence: CASSGQETQETQYF. The CDR3 nucleotides are TGTGCCAGCAGTGGACAGGAGACCCAAGAGACCCAGTACTTC. The J gene is TRBJ2-5, the V gene TRBV12-3 or TRBV12-4; TRBD1 matches 7 bases. J was trimmed by 1 base and V by 5 bases; bases with no gene match: 4. The CDR3 consists of 14 residues.

The J gene is TRBJ2-7, the V gene TRBV6-2 or TRBV6-3, with D possibly matching TRBD1 (6 bases). Trimming took 3 bases from V and 2 from J, leaving 8 bases between them. The CDR3 consists of 13 residues. Germline lookup yields CDR1 MNHEY and CDR2 SVGEGT. The CDR3 region has the DNA TGTGCCAGCAGTTATCAGGGGCCCTACGAGCAGTACTTC. Residues: CASSYQGPYEQYF.